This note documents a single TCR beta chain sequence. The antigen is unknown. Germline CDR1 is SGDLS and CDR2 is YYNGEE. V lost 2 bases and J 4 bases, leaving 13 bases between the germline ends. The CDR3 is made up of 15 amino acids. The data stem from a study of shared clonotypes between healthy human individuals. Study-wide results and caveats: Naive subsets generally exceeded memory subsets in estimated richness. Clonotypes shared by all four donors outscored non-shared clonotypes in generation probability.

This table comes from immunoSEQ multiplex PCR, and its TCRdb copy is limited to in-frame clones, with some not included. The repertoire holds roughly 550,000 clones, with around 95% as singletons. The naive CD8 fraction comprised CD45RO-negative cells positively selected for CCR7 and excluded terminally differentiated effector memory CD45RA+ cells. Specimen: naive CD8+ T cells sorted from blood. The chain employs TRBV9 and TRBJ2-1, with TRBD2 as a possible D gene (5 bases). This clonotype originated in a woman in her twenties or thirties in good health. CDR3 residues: CASSVYGGPYNEQFF. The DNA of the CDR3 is TGTGCCAGCAGCGTCTACGGAGGCCCTTACAATGAGCAGTTCTTC. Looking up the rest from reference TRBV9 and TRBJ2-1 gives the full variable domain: DSGVTQTPKHLITATGQRVTLRCSPRSGDLSVYWYQQSLDQGLQFLIQYYNGEERAKGNILERFSAQQFPDLHSELNLSSLELGDSALYFCASSVYGGPYNEQFFGPGTRLTVL.